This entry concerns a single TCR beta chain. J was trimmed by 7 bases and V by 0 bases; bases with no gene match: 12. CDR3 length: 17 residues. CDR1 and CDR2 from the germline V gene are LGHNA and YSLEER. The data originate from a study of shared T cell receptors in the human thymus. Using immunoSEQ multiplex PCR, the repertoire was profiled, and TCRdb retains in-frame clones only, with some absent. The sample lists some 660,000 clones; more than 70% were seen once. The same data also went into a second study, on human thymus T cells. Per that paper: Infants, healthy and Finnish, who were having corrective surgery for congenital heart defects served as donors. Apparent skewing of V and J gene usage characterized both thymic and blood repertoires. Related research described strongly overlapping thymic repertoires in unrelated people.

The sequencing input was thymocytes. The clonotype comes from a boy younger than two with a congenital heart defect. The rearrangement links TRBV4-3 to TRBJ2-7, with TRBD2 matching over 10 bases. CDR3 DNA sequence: TGCGCCAGCAGCCAAGATTCCCTAGCGGGAGTCTCGAGGGAGCAGTACTTC. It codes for CASSQDSLAGVSREQYF.